This T cell receptor beta chain was identified during a study of blood T cell repertoires in COVID-19 (dated by TCRdb to about 2020). For the wider study: Samples covering the acute and convalescent phases of COVID-19 were provided by collaborators in the United States, Italy and Spain. A freely available public database, intended as a resource for researchers studying the immune response to SARS-CoV-2, is where the repertoires were released. The material from the prospective study consisted of cDNA or gDNA derived from T cells, B-cell-depleted T cells, or PBMCs. The dataset comprised deeply sampled blood TCRbeta repertoires from subjects exposed to, actively infected with, or recovered from COVID-19. A de-identified subject ID, COVID-19 status, age in years and sex were almost always included in the sample metadata. Where HLA class I and class II types were available, the types were taken from metadata supplied by the sample provider, not from assay-based typing. The samples were drawn from the first 160 participants of the ongoing ImmuneRACE study and from 1,254 subjects provided by 6 global collaborators. What the research found in general, with its limitations: How much clinical and demographic metadata was included differed by source and by participant, and the metadata was provided uncurated.

TCRbeta CDR3 regions were amplified from genomic DNA by means of the immunoSEQ Assay, a bias-controlled multiplex PCR. The published analysis was carried out like this. The number of nucleated cells in each sample was estimated by amplification of reference gene primers within the assay. Sequence reads were collapsed and filtered to measure the absolute abundance of every unique TCRbeta CDR3 rearrangement. For each sample, productive Simpson clonality was calculated by taking the square root of Simpson's diversity index across productive rearrangements. TCRdb carries this immuneACCESS record with in-frame sequences only. Its versions omit some clonotypes, under half of them owing to an unresolved V gene in the studies checked, with the rest unexplained. Clone size and V and J calls were adopted from that table, with D and trimming inferred from the DNA. The sample yields over 120,000 clones; approximately 80% were counted once. The top ten hold approximately 3.4% of the sample.

A second Seattle source provided samples from volunteer blood donors who had recovered from COVID-19. Whole blood was collected in K2EDTA tubes by collaborating institutions according to the institutions' own protocols. For TCRbeta analysis, collaborator samples were shipped as frozen whole blood, as isolated PBMCs, or as DNA extracted from either sample type. Per the germline V gene (reference sequence), MNHEY is the CDR1 and SMNVEV is the CDR2. Reading from cysteine to phenylalanine, the CDR3 counts 13 amino acids. The entry retains the CDR3 DNA only, 39 bases that are in frame from base 1. Relative to germline, V is missing 8 bases and J is missing 6 bases, with 8 bases of the junction outside any gene match. In regard to this clone: The specificity of this receptor is unknown. Nothing much larger sits one base from this clone, and base qualities are not available.

Material: peripheral blood. The clonotype was recovered from a man between 65 and 85 years old who had recovered from COVID-19. This chain joins TRBV27 to TRBJ2-7, and TRBD2 aligns with 9 junction nucleotides. The DNA sequence is TGTGCCAGCGGGGCCGCGGGGGGGCTCGAGCAGTACTTC. Its amino acids are CASGAAGGLEQYF.